This TCR beta chain originates from a study of blood T cell repertoires in COVID-19. Study overall: Specimens from acute and convalescent COVID-19 originated in the United States, Italy and Spain. Sample material is recorded as cDNA or gDNA derived from T cells, B-cell-depleted T cells, or PBMCs.

How the authors handled the data: From reference gene primer amplification, estimates of nucleated cell counts were derived. The repertoire was sequenced with immunoSEQ multiplex PCR; TCRdb's copy has only in-frame clones and lacks some. That table gives V, J and clone size, and the DNA gave D and trimming. The sample includes under 140,000 clones, 82% seen only once; the top ten take more than 15%. Trimming cost V 2 bases and J 6 bases; bases outside gene matches: 3. Germline loops: CDR1 LGHNA, CDR2 YNFKEQ. The CDR3 is made up of 15 amino acids. The chain has TRBV4-2 and TRBJ1-4; 10 nucleotides align to TRBD1. What was sequenced was peripheral blood. The sequence was obtained from an older woman with acute or convalescent COVID-19. DNA for the CDR3: TGTGCCAGCAGCCAATGGGGGACAGGGGATGAAAAACTGTTTTTT. Translating it yields CASSQWGTGDEKLFF.